A selection of T cell receptor beta chains follows, all from one sample in a study of tumor and adjacent non-tumor tissue in lung cancer. Each CDR3 protein gets one entry after TCRdb re-called the multiplex PCR reads with MiXCR. The table records fewer than 90,000 distinct CDR3 sequences, more than 75% of them present only once. The sequenced material came from distant non-tumor lung tissue. The receptors here all came from a woman aged 50 to 60 with non-small cell lung cancer. Each CDR3 is given with its conserved first and last residue. The D gene is left open where the match is weak. Rows give clone size only sometimes, using once, few, many, or a class for an expanded clone.

. TRBJ2-2 many TRBV10-1 TGCGCCAGCAGTGAGTCTGGTACGAACACCGGGGAGCTGTTTTTT CASSESGTNTGELFF
. TRBJ2-7 few TRBV5-1 TGCGCCAGCAGCTTGGGAGGAGGGTTAATCAACGAGCAGTACTTC CASSLGGGLINEQYF
. TRBJ2-7 . TRBV6-6 TGTGTCAACAGTCTCTTCAGCGGACGGGGTGCATACGAGCAGTACTTC CVNSLFSGRGAYEQYF
. TRBJ1-5 many TRBV5-8 TGTGCCAGCGGGCCAGTCTATAGCAATCAGCCCCAGCATTTT CASGPVYSNQPQHF
. TRBJ1-5 . TRBV10-2 TGCGCCAGCAGTGAGATTAGGGAAGACAATCAGCCCCAGCATTTT CASSEIREDNQPQHF
. TRBJ2-7 . TRBV5-4 TGTGCCATCAGCTTGTGGGGGGCGCTTAGCTCCCACGAGCAGTACTTC CAISLWGALSSHEQYF
. TRBJ2-5 many TRBV5-1 TGCGCCAGCGGGCGGCGGATCCAAGAGACCCAGTACTTC CASGRRIQETQYF
TRBD2 TRBJ2-5 . TRBV5-1 TGCGCCAGCAGCTCCAGGACTAGCGGGGAGACCCAGTACTTC CASSSRTSGETQYF
. TRBJ2-5 . TRBV6-1 TGTGCCAGCAGTGAAGAGGTAACAGGAGGACGGGGGGAGACCCAGTACTTC CASSEEVTGGRGETQYF
. TRBJ2-5 many TRBV24-1 TGTGCCACCAGTGATCCCCGGTGGGGACAAGAGACCCAGTACTTC CATSDPRWGQETQYF
TRBD1 TRBJ1-1 . TRBV6-5 TGTGCCAACACCCCCCCTACAGGGGGCGGTAGTAAAGCTTTCTTT CANTPPTGGGSKAFF
. TRBJ2-1 . TRBV29-1 TGCAGCGTTGAAGATCCAGGGGTCAATGAGCAGCTATTC CSVEDPGVNEQLF
. TRBJ2-7 . TRBV12-3/TRBV12-4 TGTGCCAGCAGGCCGGGTCCTGACTCCTACAAGCAGTACTTC CASRPGPDSYKQYF
. TRBJ2-7 . TRBV5-1 TGCGCCTGCAGCTCAACACGGGACAAGTACGAGCAGTACTTC CACSSTRDKYEQYF
. TRBJ2-5 . TRBV6-5 TGTGCCAGCAGTTACTCGAAGTGGGGGGACAAAGAGGCCCAATACTTC CASSYSKWGDKEAQYF
. TRBJ2-7 . TRBV18 TGTGCCAGCTCACGGTCGGGGACCGGCAGCTACGAGCAGTACTTC CASSRSGTGSYEQYF
. TRBJ1-3 . TRBV11-3 TGTGCCAGCAGTTTAGGCGGGTCAAGTGCTGGAAACATCATATATTTT CASSLGGSSAGNIIYF
TRBD2 TRBJ2-3 . TRBV6-5 TGTGCCAGCAGTTATTGGACTAGCGGGAGTTGTAATACGCAGTATTTT CASSYWTSGSCNTQYF
TRBD2 TRBJ2-1 once TRBV29-1 TGCAGCGTGACTAGCGGTTTTTCTTACAATGAGCAGCTCTTC CSVTSGFSYNEQLF
. TRBJ2-7 . TRBV4-2 TGTGCTAGTAGCCATGCAATAGAGGCGGTCCCCTATGAGCAGTACTTC CASSHAIEAVPYEQYF
. TRBJ2-3 . TRBV6-2/TRBV6-3 TGTGCCGGCAGTTGGGGGCCTAGCGGAAACACTGATACGCAGTATTTT CAGSWGPSGNTDTQYF
TRBD2 TRBJ2-7 few TRBV9 TGTGCCAGCAGCGTAGATCCTAGCGGGATAAACGAGCAGTACTTC CASSVDPSGINEQYF
TRBD1 TRBJ2-7 . TRBV4-1 TGCGCCAGCAACCAAGATACAGGGGTCTGGGAGCAGTACTTC CASNQDTGVWEQYF
. TRBJ1-2 many TRBV12-5 TGTGCTAGTGGTCGTCGCTGCTATGGCTACACCTTC CASGRRCYGYTF
. TRBJ2-1 . TRBV12-3/TRBV12-4 TGTATCAGCAGTCCTGGGACGGATGACCAGTTCTTC CISSPGTDDQFF
TRBD1 TRBJ2-2 . TRBV29-1 TGCAGCGTTTCCCCGGGACAGAGTACCGGGGAGCTGTTTTTT CSVSPGQSTGELFF
. TRBJ2-3 many TRBV30 TGTGCCTGGAGTGTACAGGACTGGAGATTAGCCTTTAGCACAGATACGCAGTATTTT CAWSVQDWRLAFSTDTQYF
. TRBJ2-7 . TRBV4-2 TGTGCCAGCAGCCAATACTGGGCAGGGATCTACAAGCAGTACTTC CASSQYWAGIYKQYF
TRBD2 TRBJ2-7 . TRBV29-1 TGCAGCGTTGTTGGGGAAGCGGGAATAGTCTTGTACGAGCAGTACTTC CSVVGEAGIVLYEQYF
. TRBJ2-1 . TRBV4-1 TGCGCCAGCAGCCGGGTAGGAGAACTCAATAAGCAGTTCTTC CASSRVGELNKQFF
. TRBJ2-1 . TRBV6-5 TGTGTCAGCAGGAGTTACAATGAGCAGTTCTTC CVSRSYNEQFF
. TRBJ1-2 few TRBV5-1 TGCGCAAGCAGCGTTGGGGGTTGTGATGGCTACACCTTC CASSVGGCDGYTF
. TRBJ2-7 once TRBV6-5 TGTGCCAGCAGTTACGATCCCGGCCTGCGTCACGAGCAATACTTC CASSYDPGLRHEQYF
TRBD2 TRBJ2-3 medium-sized TRBV29-1 TGCAGCGTTTCTAGCGGGAGAGAGTCAGATACGCAGTATTTT CSVSSGRESDTQYF
TRBD1 TRBJ1-2 . TRBV7-9 TGTGCCAGCATCCTAATAAGGGGGCTGACAACGGACATCCAGAACTATGGCTACACCTTC CASILIRGLTTDIQNYGYTF
TRBD2 TRBJ2-1 . TRBV29-1 TGCAGCGTTGATCCCCAGCGGGAGGGTTACAATGAGCAGTTCTTC CSVDPQREGYNEQFF
. TRBJ2-1 . TRBV7-3 TGTGCCAGCAGCTCGTCCTGGTACAATGACCAGTTCTTC CASSSSWYNDQFF
. TRBJ2-5 once TRBV10-3 TGTGGCATCAGTGAGATCGGGGAGACCCAGTGCTTC CGISEIGETQCF
. TRBJ2-1 once TRBV11-2 TGTGCTAGCAGCTTAGAGGCGGGGCTGGGTATGAATGAGCAGTTCTTC CASSLEAGLGMNEQFF
TRBD1 TRBJ2-7 . TRBV6-6 TGTGCCGGCAGTAGTCGGGACAGCTCCTACGAGCAGTACTTC CAGSSRDSSYEQYF
. TRBJ2-7 . TRBV4-1 TGCGCCAGCAGTCAAGATAAGGGACGCCACTACGAGCAGTACTTC CASSQDKGRHYEQYF
. TRBJ1-1 . TRBV29-1 TGCAGCGGGACCAGAGATGAAGAAGCTTTCTTT CSGTRDEEAFF
TRBD2 TRBJ2-5 many TRBV20-1 TGCAGTGCTAGAGCGGCGGTAGCGGGAACCCAAGAGACCCAGTACTTC CSARAAVAGTQETQYF
. TRBJ1-2 . TRBV12-3/TRBV12-4 TGTACCACCAGGAAAGGGAACTATAGCTACACATTC CTTRKGNYSYTF
. TRBJ2-5 . TRBV4-1 TGCGCCAGTTGCCGACTTGAGGTCGACCAAGAGACCCAGTACTTC CASCRLEVDQETQYF
. TRBJ2-3 once TRBV10-2 TGCACCACCCGACATTCAGATACGCAGTATTTT CTTRHSDTQYF
TRBD1 TRBJ1-5 . TRBV5-6 TGTGCCAGCAGCTTGGACAGGGGTGGGAGCAATCGGCCCCAGCATTTT CASSLDRGGSNRPQHF
. TRBJ1-5 once TRBV10-2 TGCGCCAGCAGAGGGACTGGTGCGCAGCAACCCCAGCATTTT CASRGTGAQQPQHF
. TRBJ2-5 . TRBV28 TGTCCCAGCAGTTCCTCCGGGCCCAAGACCCTGTACTTC CPSSSSGPKTLYF
TRBD1 TRBJ1-3 . TRBV29-1 TGCAGCGTTGAAAGGCCAGGCAGGGACAGCGGAAACACCATATATTTT CSVERPGRDSGNTIYF
. TRBJ2-1 few TRBV7-3 TGTGCCAGCAGCCCCGCCGGGGCGAGGGAGCAGTTCTTC CASSPAGAREQFF
TRBD1 TRBJ2-6 once TRBV6-2/TRBV6-3 TGTGCCAGCAGTTGGGACAGCTTTGGGGTCAACGTCCTGACTTTC CASSWDSFGVNVLTF
. TRBJ1-5 . TRBV29-1 TGCAGCGTTGTATTAGGTCGAGGGGGAGGTCAGCCCCAGCATTTC CSVVLGRGGGQPQHF
. TRBJ1-5 . TRBV20-1 TGCAGTGCTAGATCCGGTGACCACAATCAGCCCCAGCATTTT CSARSGDHNQPQHF
TRBD1 TRBJ1-2 . TRBV4-2 TGTGCCAGCAGCCCACAGGGGGTCAGTGGCTACACCTTC CASSPQGVSGYTF
TRBD1 TRBJ2-7 . TRBV6-5 TGTGTCAGCAGTCAAACAGGGGTCTACGAGCAGTACTTC CVSSQTGVYEQYF
TRBD2 TRBJ2-1 once TRBV4-1 TGCGCAAGCAGCCGTACCCCAGCGGGACGTACCTACAATGAGCAGTTCTTC CASSRTPAGRTYNEQFF
. TRBJ2-7 . TRBV11-1 TGTGCCAGCTGCTGTTATGCCGAGCAGTACTTC CASCCYAEQYF
. TRBJ2-2 . TRBV4-1 TGCGCCAGCAGCCACCGGAGTAGCGGAGATCTGGAGCTGTTTTTT CASSHRSSGDLELFF